Below are 28 T cell receptor beta chains sequenced from a single sample in a study of T cell responses to AZD1222 COVID-19 vaccine. TCRdb keeps only in-frame clones here, not all; method: immunoSEQ multiplex PCR. The sample yields some 150,000 clones, 90% to 95% seen once. The sequences come from peripheral blood, collected on day 0 of AZD1222 vaccination. These TCRs come from an adult in good health.

The chain employs TRBV5-6 and TRBJ1-2; the D is unclear. With 0 bases removed from V and 11 bases from J, the gap between germline ends came to 14 bases. Germline-derived CDR1 and CDR2 are SGHDT and YYEEEE. This CDR3 has 13 amino acids. The CDR3 nucleotides are TGTGCCAGCAGCTTGGCGGGCCGTTCAGAGTACACCTTC. This translates into CASSLAGRSEYTF. The full variable domain, with the rest looked up from reference TRBV5-6 and TRBJ1-2, is DAGVTQSPTHLIKTRGQQVTLRCSPKSGHDTVSWYQQALGQGPQFIFQYYEEEERQRGNFPDRFSGHQFPNYSSELNVNALLLGDSALYLCASSLAGRSEYTFGSGTRLTVV.

The rearrangement links TRBV29-1 to TRBJ2-1; 8 nucleotides line up with TRBD2. J was trimmed by 8 bases and V by 7 bases; bases with no gene match: 7. Germline CDR1 is SQVTM and CDR2 is ANQGSEA. The CDR3 contains 12 residues. For the CDR3, the DNA is TGCAGCGCCTCGGCGGGGGGAGATGAGCAGTTCTTC. This encodes CSASAGGDEQFF.

This chain uses TRBV6-1 with TRBJ1-6; D not certain. This CDR3 has 17 amino acids. Germline lookup yields CDR1 MNHNS and CDR2 SASEGT. V lost 4 bases, J lost 0 bases, and 13 bases lay in between. As DNA, the CDR3 is TGTGCCAGCAGTGTACGGCGAGCGCTCTCCTATAATTCACCCCTCCACTTT. Translated, it gives CASSVRRALSYNSPLHF.

The count of this clone is one. This chain links TRBV3-1 (or the pseudogene TRBV3-2) with TRBJ2-3; no clear D. The CDR3 has 15 residues. Trimming took off 2 bases at V and 4 bases at J, with 13 bases between the two ends. The V gene's germline CDR1 is LGHDT and CDR2 YNNKEL (reference sequence). The CDR3 nucleotides are TGTGCCAGCAGCCAATCCCCACACCTAGCAGATACGCAGTATTTT. Translated, it gives CASSQSPHLADTQYF.

This clone was detected once. The rearrangement joins TRBV28 to TRBJ2-5; D unresolved. There are 11 residues in the CDR3. CDR1 and CDR2 (germline): MDHEN, SYDVKM. The V and J ends lost 2 bases and 5 bases respectively, with 3 bases between them. CDR3 nucleotides: TGTGCCAGCAGTTTAGGCGAGACCCAGTACTTC. Amino acid sequence: CASSLGETQYF.

The chain carries TRBV7-2 and TRBJ1-5, with D perhaps matching TRBD1 (6 bases). The length of the CDR3 is 15 residues. Germline CDR1 is SGHTA and CDR2 is FQGNSA. V lost 3 bases and J 3 bases, leaving 12 bases between the germline ends. As DNA, the CDR3 is TGTGCCAGCAGCTTCTCAACAGGGTTCAATCAGCCCCAGCATTTT. Its protein is CASSFSTGFNQPQHF.

The CDR3 loop reads CASSYTDRVDYGYTF. Written as DNA, the CDR3 is TGTGCCAGCAGTTACACTGACAGGGTAGACTATGGCTACACCTTC. This chain joins TRBV6-6 and TRBJ1-2; TRBD1 matches at 7 bases. CDR3 size: 15 residues. Trimming at V came to 2 bases and at J to 3 bases, leaving 6 bases not matched to a gene. Looked up from germline, CDR1 is MNHNY and CDR2 is SVGAGI (reference sequence).

The rearrangement uses TRBV7-2 and TRBJ2-7; 9 bases are shared with TRBD2. The CDR3 loop spans 16 amino acids. CDR1 is SGHTA and CDR2 is FQGNSA in the germline V gene. J gave up 2 bases and V 1 base, and 6 bases lay outside the gene matches. CDR3 protein: CASSLGGLAGTYEQYF. In DNA, the CDR3 is TGTGCCAGCAGCTTAGGCGGGCTAGCGGGGACCTACGAGCAGTACTTC.

The V gene is TRBV5-1, the J gene TRBJ1-1; D gene unclear. The V end was cut by 0 bases, the J end by 8 bases, with 8 bases between. CDR3 length: 12 amino acids. Germline CDR1 and CDR2: SGHRS and YFSETQ. The CDR3 nucleotides are TGCGCCAGCAGCTTGGGTGGGCCCGAAGCTTTCTTT. Its translation is CASSLGGPEAFF.

The chain uses TRBV7-2 and TRBJ2-7; 7 bases line up with TRBD2. Germline CDR1 and CDR2: SGHTA and FQGNSA. The CDR3 consists of 15 residues. V shed 4 bases, J shed 2 bases, and the junction held 8 bases outside the gene matches. CDR3 protein: CASSSGRTTTYEQYF. DNA for the CDR3: TGTGCCAGCAGCTCCGGGAGGACAACAACCTACGAGCAGTACTTC.

This chain uses TRBV30 with TRBJ2-1; 14 bases align to TRBD2. CDR1 is GTSNPN, CDR2 SVGIG, per germline (reference sequence). The CDR3 totals 15 residues. Trimming took 1 base from V and 7 from J; bases not matched to a gene: 3. The CDR3 bases are TGTGCCTGGAGTGAAGGACTAGCGGGAGGAAATGAGCAGTTCTTC. Protein product: CAWSEGLAGGNEQFF. Full variable domain (outside the CDR3, taken from reference TRBV30 and TRBJ2-1): SQTIHQWPATLVQPVGSPLSLECTVEGTSNPNLYWYRQAAGRGLQLLFYSVGIGQISSEVPQNLSASRPQDRQFILSSKKLLLSDSGFYLCAWSEGLAGGNEQFFGPGTRLTVL.

V is TRBV18 and J is TRBJ1-5; D ambiguous. Trimming took 2 bases from V and 10 from J, leaving 12 bases between them. The germline CDR1 and CDR2 sequences are KGHSH and LQKENI. This CDR3 spans 13 amino acids. Written as DNA, the CDR3 is TGTGCCAGCTCACCAGAAACAAGGCGCCCCCAGCATTTT. This encodes CASSPETRRPQHF.

This clone occurred a few times. This chain links TRBV28 with TRBJ2-3; D unclear. The CDR3 extends over 14 amino acids. The germline V gene encodes CDR1 MDHEN and CDR2 SYDVKM. The V gene lost 2 bases and the J gene lost 0 bases, with 6 bases spanning the gap. As DNA, the CDR3 is TGTGCCAGCAGTTTAGGCGGTAGCACAGATACGCAGTATTTT. Amino acids: CASSLGGSTDTQYF.

The CDR3 DNA sequence: TGTGCCAGCAGCCAGGGGATTCAAGAGACCCAGTACTTC. Translation gives CASSQGIQETQYF. This chain joins TRBV14 and TRBJ2-5, with D unclear. The V and J ends lost 3 bases and 2 bases respectively, with 7 bases between them. CDR3 length: 13 amino acids. Germline V gene lookup returns CDR1 SGHDN and CDR2 FVKESK.

This clone was counted once. The chain links TRBV5-1 to TRBJ2-1; D uncertain. The CDR3 extends over 17 amino acids. V gave up 4 bases and J gave up 4 bases, with 21 bases separating them. Germline CDR1 reads SGHRS; CDR2 reads YFSETQ. CDR3 region: CASSLDHARMEYNEQFF. CDR3 nucleotide sequence: TGCGCCAGCAGCCTAGATCATGCGCGGATGGAGTACAATGAGCAGTTCTTC.

V and J are TRBV10-1 and TRBJ2-7; D gene ambiguous. The CDR3 runs 15 residues. V was clipped by 0 bases and J by 1 base, with 10 bases between them. Germline CDR1 WNHNN, CDR2 SYGVQD (reference sequence). For the CDR3, the DNA is TGCGCCAGCAGTGAGTCCAGGACGATGTCCTACGAGCAGTACTTC. It encodes CASSESRTMSYEQYF.

This chain joins TRBV3-1 (or the pseudogene TRBV3-2) and TRBJ1-2, with TRBD1 as a possible D gene (6 bases). Germline loops: CDR1 LGHDT, CDR2 YNNKEL (reference sequence). The CDR3 length is 16 residues. Between the trimmed V and J ends, which lost 1 base and 4 bases, there was a span of 16 bases. The DNA of the CDR3 is TGTGCCAGCAGCCAAGCCGGTGGACAGCGCGGCTATGGCTACACCTTC. This codes for CASSQAGGQRGYGYTF.

The chain is built from TRBV5-1 and TRBJ2-5; 10 nucleotides align to TRBD1. The CDR3 sequence is 15 residues long. V shed 7 bases, J shed 1 base, and the junction held 7 bases outside the gene matches. Germline V gene data show CDR1 as SGHRS and CDR2 as YFSETQ. Written as DNA, the CDR3 is TGCGCCAGCGGACGGGGGGACAGGGGCCAAGAGACCCAGTACTTC. It specifies CASGRGDRGQETQYF.

V gene TRBV18 combines with J gene TRBJ1-5, with a tentative D call TRBD1 (5 bases). CDR3 length: 13 residues. Trimming pared 3 bases from V and 7 bases from J, leaving 10 bases between. CDR1 and CDR2 (germline): KGHSH, LQKENI. This CDR3 is CASSPGVNQPQHF. In DNA form, the CDR3 reads TGTGCCAGCTCACCGGGGGTGAACCAGCCCCAGCATTTT. Looking up the rest from reference TRBV18 and TRBJ1-5 gives the full variable domain: NAGVMQNPRHLVRRRGQEARLRCSPMKGHSHVYWYRQLPEEGLKFMVYLQKENIIDESGMPKERFSAEFPKEGPSILRIQQVVRGDSAAYFCASSPGVNQPQHFGDGTRLSIL.

This chain links TRBV28 with TRBJ1-2; 8 bases line up with TRBD1. The V and J ends lost 6 bases and 4 bases, in that order; junction bases with no gene match: 4. The CDR3 length is 13 residues. Germline values: CDR1 MDHEN, CDR2 SYDVKM. CDR3 sequence: CASSPGQVYGYTF. CDR3 bases: TGTGCCAGCAGCCCGGGACAGGTCTATGGCTACACCTTC.

This chain joins TRBV27 and TRBJ1-6; D is uncertain. V gave up 0 bases and J gave up 10 bases, with 7 bases separating them. This CDR3 has 13 amino acids. Looked up from germline, CDR1 is MNHEY and CDR2 is SMNVEV (reference sequence). The CDR3 DNA sequence: TGTGCCAGCAGTTTATCGGGGAAATCACCCCTCCACTTT. Translation: CASSLSGKSPLHF.

The chain links TRBV7-2 to TRBJ2-7; tentatively, D is TRBD1 or TRBD2 (5 bases each). Per the germline V gene, CDR1 is SGHTA and CDR2 is FQGNSA. The CDR3 spans 17 residues. V lost 4 bases and J lost 4, with 23 bases in between. CDR3 residues: CASSSFPRGRLPYEQYF. CDR3 nucleotides: TGTGCCAGCAGCTCATTCCCCCGGGGACGTCTCCCTTACGAGCAGTACTTC.

V gene TRBV7-2 combines with J gene TRBJ2-7; TRBD2 aligns across 9 bases. The CDR3 consists of 17 residues. After removal of 4 bases from V and 2 bases from J, the junction contained 12 bases not matched to a gene. Germline CDR1 reads SGHTA; CDR2 reads FQGNSA. The CDR3 bases are TGTGCCAGCAGCTCTATTCGAAGTAGCGGGAGACCCTACGAGCAGTACTTC. It yields the protein CASSSIRSSGRPYEQYF.

The V and J genes are TRBV6-5 and TRBJ2-7; 7 bases are a match to TRBD1. This CDR3 is built from 14 residues. Losses at the gene ends were 5 bases for V and 4 bases for J; bases not matched to a gene: 8. Germline V lookup: CDR1 MNHEY, CDR2 SVGAGI. CDR3 protein: CASSTGDKNYEQYF. The DNA for the CDR3 is TGTGCCAGCAGTACAGGGGACAAAAATTACGAGCAGTACTTC.

The V and J genes are TRBV12-5 and TRBJ2-7; 7 positions match TRBD1. Germline CDR1 and CDR2: LGHNT and FRNRAP. CDR3 length equals 16 residues. Trimming took 3 bases from V and 4 from J; bases not matched to a gene: 12. This CDR3 is CASGLATGAILYEQYF. The DNA for the CDR3 is TGTGCTAGTGGTTTAGCTACAGGGGCCATCTTATACGAGCAGTACTTC.

The CDR3 DNA reads TGTGCCAGTAGTAAAGGGGACTTGAACACTGAAGCTTTCTTT. It is translated as CASSKGDLNTEAFF. The V and J genes are TRBV19 and TRBJ1-1, with D perhaps TRBD1 (5 bases). V lost 4 bases, J lost 0 bases, and 9 bases lay in between. Germline lookup yields CDR1 LNHDA and CDR2 SQIVND (reference sequence). This CDR3 region has 14 residues.

V is TRBV2 and J is TRBJ2-7; 11 nucleotides line up with TRBD2. In germline, CDR1 is SNHLY, CDR2 FYNNEI. V trimming: 3 bases; J trimming: 6 bases; junction bases outside the gene matches: 13. This CDR3 has 17 residues. The CDR3 DNA sequence: TGTGCCAGCAGTGACGCTGGACTAGCGGGCGTTTCGTCCGAGCAGTACTTC. Translated, it gives CASSDAGLAGVSSEQYF.

The chain employs TRBV6-6 and TRBJ1-2; D is possibly TRBD1 (6 bases). The CDR3 has 15 amino acids. Trimming removed 2 bases at V and 2 bases at J, with 12 bases between. Germline CDR1 reads MNHNY; CDR2 reads SVGAGI (reference sequence). The CDR3 sequence: CASSYRDNPNYGYTF. The DNA of the CDR3 is TGTGCCAGCAGTTACCGGGACAACCCCAACTATGGCTACACCTTC.